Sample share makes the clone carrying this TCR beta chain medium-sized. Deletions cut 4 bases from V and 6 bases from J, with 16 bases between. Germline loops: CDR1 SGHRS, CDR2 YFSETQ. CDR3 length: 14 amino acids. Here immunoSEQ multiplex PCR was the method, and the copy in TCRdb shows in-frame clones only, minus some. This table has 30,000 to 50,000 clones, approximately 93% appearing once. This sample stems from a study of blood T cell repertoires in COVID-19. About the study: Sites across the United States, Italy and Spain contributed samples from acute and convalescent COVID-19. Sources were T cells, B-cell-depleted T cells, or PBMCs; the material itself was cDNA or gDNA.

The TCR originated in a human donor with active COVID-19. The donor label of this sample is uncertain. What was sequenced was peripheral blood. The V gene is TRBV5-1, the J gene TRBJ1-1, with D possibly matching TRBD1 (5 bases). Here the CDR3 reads CASSPTQGPSEAFF. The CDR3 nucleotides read TGCGCCAGCAGCCCCACGCAGGGCCCCTCTGAAGCTTTCTTT.